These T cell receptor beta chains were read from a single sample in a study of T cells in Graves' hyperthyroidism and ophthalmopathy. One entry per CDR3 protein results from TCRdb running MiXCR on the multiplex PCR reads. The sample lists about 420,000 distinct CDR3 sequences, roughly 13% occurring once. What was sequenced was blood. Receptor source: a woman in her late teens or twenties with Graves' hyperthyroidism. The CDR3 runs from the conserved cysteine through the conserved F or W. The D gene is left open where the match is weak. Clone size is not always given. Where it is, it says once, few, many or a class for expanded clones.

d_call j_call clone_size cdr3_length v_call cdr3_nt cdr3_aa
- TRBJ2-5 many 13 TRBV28 TGTGCCAGCCAGAAGGGGGGCCAAGAGACCCAGTACTTC CASQKGGQETQYF
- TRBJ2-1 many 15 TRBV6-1 TGTGCCAGCAGTGGGCCGAGCGGGCACTACAATGAGCAGTTCTTC CASSGPSGHYNEQFF
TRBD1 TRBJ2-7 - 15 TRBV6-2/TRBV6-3 TGTGCCAGCCTAACTTCAGGACAGGGCTTCTACGAGCAGTACTTC CASLTSGQGFYEQYF
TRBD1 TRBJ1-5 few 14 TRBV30 TGTGCCTGGAGAGATCGACAGGGCGGTCAGCCCCAGCATTTT CAWRDRQGGQPQHF
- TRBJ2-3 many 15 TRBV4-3 TGCGCCAGCAGCCAAGATAGTGACTTCCAAGATACGCAGTATTTT CASSQDSDFQDTQYF
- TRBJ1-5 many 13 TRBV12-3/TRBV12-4 TGTGCCAGCAGGCGGGGGGTTGATCAGCCCCAGCATTTT CASRRGVDQPQHF
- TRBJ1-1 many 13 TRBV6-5 TGTGCCAGCAGTTACGCTCGGGTCACTGAAGCTTTCTTT CASSYARVTEAFF
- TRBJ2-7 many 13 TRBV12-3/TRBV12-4 TGTGCCAGCAGTTTAGTGTCCGGGAACGAGCAGTACTTC CASSLVSGNEQYF
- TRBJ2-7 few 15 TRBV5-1 TGCGCCAGCAGCTTCACCCCTCAAGGAGGGTACGAGCAGTACTTC CASSFTPQGGYEQYF
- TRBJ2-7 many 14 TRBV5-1 TGCGCCAGCAGCTTTGGACGGTCCCTAGGGGAGCAGTACTTC CASSFGRSLGEQYF
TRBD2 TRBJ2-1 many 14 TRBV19 TGTGCCAGTAGTATGGGACTAGTATACAATGAGCAGTTCTTC CASSMGLVYNEQFF
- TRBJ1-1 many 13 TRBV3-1 TGTGCCAGCAGCCAAGATCTCAGGTCTGAAGCTTTCTTT CASSQDLRSEAFF
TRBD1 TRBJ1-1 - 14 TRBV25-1 TGTGCCAGCAGTCCCCGACAGGGGGCCACTCGAGCTTTCTTT CASSPRQGATRAFF
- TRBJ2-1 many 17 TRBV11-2 TGTGCCAGCAGCCTAGCAGGGCGGCGGGACGACTACAATGAGCAGTTCTTC CASSLAGRRDDYNEQFF
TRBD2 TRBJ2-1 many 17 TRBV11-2 TGTGCCAGCAGCGGACTAGCGGGAGCCATCGCCTCCGGTGAGCAGTTCTTC CASSGLAGAIASGEQFF
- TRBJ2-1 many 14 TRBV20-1 TGCAGTGCTACTGCAGGGACTGCCTACAATGAGCAGTTCTTC CSATAGTAYNEQFF
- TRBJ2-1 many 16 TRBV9 TGTGCCAGCAGCGTAGCGGGTCTAGGGTCGTACAATGAGCAGTTCTTC CASSVAGLGSYNEQFF
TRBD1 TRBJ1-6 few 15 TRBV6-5 TGTGCCAGCAGTTACATCGGACAGGGGACTTCACCCCTCCACTTT CASSYIGQGTSPLHF
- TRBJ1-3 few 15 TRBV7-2 TGTGCCAGCAGCTCGGACTGGCGCTCTGGAAACACCATATATTTT CASSSDWRSGNTIYF
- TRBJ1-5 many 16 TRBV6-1 TGTGCCAGCAGTGACCTAAACTATAGGGTAAATCAGCCCCAGCATTTT CASSDLNYRVNQPQHF
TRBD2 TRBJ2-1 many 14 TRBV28 TGTGCCAGCAGTCAGAGCACCGGACTAGCGGTTTGGTTCTTC CASSQSTGLAVWFF
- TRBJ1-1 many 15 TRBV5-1 TGCGCCAGCAGCTTGGGGGCATCCAGCCGTATTGAAGCTTTCTTT CASSLGASSRIEAFF
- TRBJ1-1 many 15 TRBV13 TGTGCCAGCAGCTCGCAACAGGGCCTGAACACTGAAGCTTTCTTT CASSSQQGLNTEAFF
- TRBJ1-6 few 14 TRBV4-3 TGCGCCAGCAGCCAAGATCGGGGGGTTTCACCCCTCCACTTT CASSQDRGVSPLHF
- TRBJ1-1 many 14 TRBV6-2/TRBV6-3 TGTGCCAGCAGTCGGCCAGGGGAGAACACTGAAGCTTTCTTT CASSRPGENTEAFF
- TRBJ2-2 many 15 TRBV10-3 TGTGCCATCCAAGGGGCTCGCGACAGGACCGGGGAGCTGTTTTTT CAIQGARDRTGELFF
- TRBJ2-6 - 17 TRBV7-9 TGTGCCAGCAGCTTGGCGGGCTCCAGCTCTGGGGCCAACGTCCTGACTTTC CASSLAGSSSGANVLTF
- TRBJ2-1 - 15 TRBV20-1 TGCAGTGCTAGAGATTCGGGCGGAAAGTACAATGAGCAGTTCTTC CSARDSGGKYNEQFF
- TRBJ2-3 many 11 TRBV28 TGTGCCAGCAGCCGGGGGGATACGCAGTATTTT CASSRGDTQYF
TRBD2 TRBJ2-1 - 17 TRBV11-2 TGTGCCAGCAGCTTAGTAGGGGTTCGGGAGGGCGGGAATGAGCAGTTCTTC CASSLVGVREGGNEQFF
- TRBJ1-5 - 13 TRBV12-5 TGTGCTAGTGGTTTGGGCGGGGATCGGCCCCAGCATTTT CASGLGGDRPQHF
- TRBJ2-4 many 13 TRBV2 TGTGCCAGCAATAGGGGTTCCAAAAACATTCAGTACTTC CASNRGSKNIQYF
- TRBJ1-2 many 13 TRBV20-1 TGCAGTGCACAAACAGGGCTTCATTTCGGCTACACCTTC CSAQTGLHFGYTF
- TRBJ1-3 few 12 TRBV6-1 TGTGCCACCACGGCGCAGGGAAACACCATATATTTT CATTAQGNTIYF
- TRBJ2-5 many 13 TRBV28 TGTGCCAGCAGTTTCTGGAGGAGGGAGACCCAGTACTTC CASSFWRRETQYF
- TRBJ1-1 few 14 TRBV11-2 TGTGCCAGCAGCCTTCGACAGACGAACACTGAAGCTTTCTTT CASSLRQTNTEAFF
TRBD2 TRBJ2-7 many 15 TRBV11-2 TGTGCCAGCAGCCAGACGCGCGGGAGCCTTCCCGAGCAGTACTTC CASSQTRGSLPEQYF
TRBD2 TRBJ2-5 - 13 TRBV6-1 TGTGCCAGCGCGGACGGGGGGACGGAGACCCAGTACTTC CASADGGTETQYF
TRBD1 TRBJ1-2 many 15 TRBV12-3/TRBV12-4 TGTGCCAGCAGTTTAGGGGGCCAGGGGGCTCGTGGCTACACCTTC CASSLGGQGARGYTF
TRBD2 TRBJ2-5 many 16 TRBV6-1 TGTGCCAGCAGACGATTCCTAGCGGGAGGGTCGGAGACCCAGTACTTC CASRRFLAGGSETQYF
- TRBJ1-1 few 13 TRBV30 TGTGCCTCAAACGAGGGGGTGGGCACTGAAGCTTTCTTT CASNEGVGTEAFF
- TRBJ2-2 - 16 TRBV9 TGTGCCAGCAGCGTAGATGTGGACAGCACCACCGGGGAGCTGTTTTTT CASSVDVDSTTGELFF